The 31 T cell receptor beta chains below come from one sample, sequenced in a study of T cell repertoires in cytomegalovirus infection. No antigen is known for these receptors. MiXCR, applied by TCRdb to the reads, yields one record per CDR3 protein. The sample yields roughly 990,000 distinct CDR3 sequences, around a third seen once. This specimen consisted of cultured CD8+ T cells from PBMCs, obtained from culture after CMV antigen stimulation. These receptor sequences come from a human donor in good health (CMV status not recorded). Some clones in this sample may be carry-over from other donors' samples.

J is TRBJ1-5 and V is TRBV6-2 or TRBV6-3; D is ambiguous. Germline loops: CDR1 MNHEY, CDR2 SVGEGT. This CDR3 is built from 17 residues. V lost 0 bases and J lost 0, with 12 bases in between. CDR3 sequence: CASSYSPDLYSNQPQHF. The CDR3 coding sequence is TGTGCCAGCAGTTACTCGCCGGACCTTTATAGCAATCAGCCCCAGCATTTT.

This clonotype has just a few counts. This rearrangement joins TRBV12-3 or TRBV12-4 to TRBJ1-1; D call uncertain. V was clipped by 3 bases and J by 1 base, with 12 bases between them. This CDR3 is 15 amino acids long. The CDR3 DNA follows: TGTGCCAGCAGTTTGCTCTTCAGGCGGAACACTGAAGCTTTCTTT. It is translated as CASSLLFRRNTEAFF.

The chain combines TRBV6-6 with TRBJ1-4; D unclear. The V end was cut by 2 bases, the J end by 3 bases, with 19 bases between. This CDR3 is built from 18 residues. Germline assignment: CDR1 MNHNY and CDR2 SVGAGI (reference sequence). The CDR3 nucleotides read TGTGCCAGCAGTTACCCCTCGTTGACGTCGGACGCTAATGAAAAACTGTTTTTT. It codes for CASSYPSLTSDANEKLFF.

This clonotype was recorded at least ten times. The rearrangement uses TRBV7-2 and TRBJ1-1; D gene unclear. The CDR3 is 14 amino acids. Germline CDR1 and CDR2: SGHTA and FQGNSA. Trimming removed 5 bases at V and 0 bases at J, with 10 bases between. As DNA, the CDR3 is TGTGCCAGCAGCCCGACCCAGATGAACACTGAAGCTTTCTTT. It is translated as CASSPTQMNTEAFF.

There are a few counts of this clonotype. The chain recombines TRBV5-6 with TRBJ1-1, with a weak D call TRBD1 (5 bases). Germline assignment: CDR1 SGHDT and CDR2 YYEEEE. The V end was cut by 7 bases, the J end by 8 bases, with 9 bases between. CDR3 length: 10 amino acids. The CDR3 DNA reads TGTGCCAGCGGGACGGCGGAAGCTTTCTTT. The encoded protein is CASGTAEAFF. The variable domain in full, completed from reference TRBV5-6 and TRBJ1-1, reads DAGVTQSPTHLIKTRGQQVTLRCSPKSGHDTVSWYQQALGQGPQFIFQYYEEEERQRGNFPDRFSGHQFPNYSSELNVNALLLGDSALYLCASGTAEAFFGQGTRLTVV.

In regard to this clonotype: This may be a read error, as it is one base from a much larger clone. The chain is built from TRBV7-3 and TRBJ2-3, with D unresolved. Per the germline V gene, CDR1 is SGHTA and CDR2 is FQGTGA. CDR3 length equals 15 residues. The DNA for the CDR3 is TGTGCCAGCAGCCCCTTCGGGTTCCGCGCAGATACGCGGTATTTT. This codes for CASSPFGFRADTRYF.

The CDR3 loop is CASSQEDPRTMNTGELFF. CDR3 DNA: TGCGCCAGCAGCCAAGAAGATCCACGGACTATGAACACCGGGGAGCTGTTTTTT. The gene calls are TRBV4-1 and TRBJ2-2; possible D gene TRBD2, 6 bases. Germline V lookup: CDR1 MGHRA, CDR2 YSYEKL. Between the trimmed V and J ends, which lost 0 bases and 1 base, there was a span of 15 bases. CDR3 length equals 18 residues.

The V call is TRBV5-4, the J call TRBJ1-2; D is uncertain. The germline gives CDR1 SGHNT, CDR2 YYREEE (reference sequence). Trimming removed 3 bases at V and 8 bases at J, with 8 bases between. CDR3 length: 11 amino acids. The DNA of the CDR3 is TGTGCCAGCAGCTCACCGGAGGGCTACACCTTC. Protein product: CASSSPEGYTF.

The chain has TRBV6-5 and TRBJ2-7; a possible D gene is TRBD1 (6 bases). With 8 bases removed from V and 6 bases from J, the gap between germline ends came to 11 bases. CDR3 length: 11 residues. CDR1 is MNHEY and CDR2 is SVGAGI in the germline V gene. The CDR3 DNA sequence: TGTGCCAGCGGCCCCAGGGGCGAGCAGTACTTC. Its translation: CASGPRGEQYF.

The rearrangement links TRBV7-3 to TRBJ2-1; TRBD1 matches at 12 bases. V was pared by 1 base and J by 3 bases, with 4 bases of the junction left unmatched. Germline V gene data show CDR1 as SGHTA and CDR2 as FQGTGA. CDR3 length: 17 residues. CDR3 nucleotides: TGTGCCAGCAGCTTAAGGGGACAGGGGGCATACTACAATGAGCAGTTCTTC. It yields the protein CASSLRGQGAYYNEQFF.

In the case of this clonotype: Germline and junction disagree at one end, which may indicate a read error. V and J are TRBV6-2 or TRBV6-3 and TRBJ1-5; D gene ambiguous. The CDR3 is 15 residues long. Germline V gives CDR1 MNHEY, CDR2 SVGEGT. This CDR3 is CTSSSGPYSNQPQHF. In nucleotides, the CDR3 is TGTACCAGCAGTTCCGGACCTTATAGCAATCAGCCCCAGCATTTT.

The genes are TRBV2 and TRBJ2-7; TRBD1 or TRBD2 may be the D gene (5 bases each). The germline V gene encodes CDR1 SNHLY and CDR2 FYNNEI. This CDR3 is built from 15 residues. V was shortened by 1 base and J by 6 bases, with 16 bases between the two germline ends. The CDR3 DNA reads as TGTGCCAGCAGTGAAGTGAGAGGGGACGGAGGCGAGCAGTACTTC. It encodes CASSEVRGDGGEQYF.

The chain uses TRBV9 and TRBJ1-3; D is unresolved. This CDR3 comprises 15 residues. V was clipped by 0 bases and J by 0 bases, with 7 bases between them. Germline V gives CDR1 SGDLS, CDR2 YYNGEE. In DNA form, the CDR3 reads TGTGCCAGCAGCGTAGAATCAGGCTCTGGAAACACCATATATTTT. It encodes CASSVESGSGNTIYF. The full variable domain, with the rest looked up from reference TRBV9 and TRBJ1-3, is DSGVTQTPKHLITATGQRVTLRCSPRSGDLSVYWYQQSLDQGLQFLIQYYNGEERAKGNILERFSAQQFPDLHSELNLSSLELGDSALYFCASSVESGSGNTIYFGEGSWLTVV.

CDR3 residues: CATWEGRTYEQYF. CDR3 DNA sequence: TGTGCCACCTGGGAGGGCAGAACCTACGAGCAGTACTTC. The chain has TRBV6-1 and TRBJ2-7, with 7 bases aligning to TRBD2. Germline-derived CDR1 and CDR2 are MNHNS and SASEGT. This CDR3 region has 13 residues. With V trimmed by 10 bases and J by 2 bases, 8 bases remained unmatched.

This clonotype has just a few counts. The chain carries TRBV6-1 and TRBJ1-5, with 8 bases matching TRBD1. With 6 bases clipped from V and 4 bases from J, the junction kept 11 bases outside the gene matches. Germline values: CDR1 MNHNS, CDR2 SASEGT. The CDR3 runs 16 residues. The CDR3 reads CASRAKRQGSNQPQHF. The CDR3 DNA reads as TGTGCCAGCAGGGCTAAGAGACAGGGGTCGAATCAGCCCCAGCATTTT.

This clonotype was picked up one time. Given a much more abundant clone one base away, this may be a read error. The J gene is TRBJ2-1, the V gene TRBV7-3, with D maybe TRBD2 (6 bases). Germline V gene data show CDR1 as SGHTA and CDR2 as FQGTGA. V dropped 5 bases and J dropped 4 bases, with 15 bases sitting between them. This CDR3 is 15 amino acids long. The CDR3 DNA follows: TGTGCCAGCAGCAAGACTGGCGGGGTTTACAATGAGCAGTTCTTC. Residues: CASSKTGGVYNEQFF.

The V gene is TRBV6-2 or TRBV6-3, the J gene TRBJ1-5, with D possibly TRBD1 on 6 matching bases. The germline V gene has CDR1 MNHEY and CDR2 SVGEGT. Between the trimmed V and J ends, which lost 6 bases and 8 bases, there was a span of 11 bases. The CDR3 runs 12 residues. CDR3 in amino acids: CASSPPGEPQHF. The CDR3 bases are TGTGCCAGCAGCCCACCAGGGGAGCCCCAGCATTTT.

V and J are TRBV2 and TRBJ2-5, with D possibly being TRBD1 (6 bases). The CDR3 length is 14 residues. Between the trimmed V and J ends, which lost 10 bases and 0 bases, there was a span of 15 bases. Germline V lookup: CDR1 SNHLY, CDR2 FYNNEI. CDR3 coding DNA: TGTGCCACCTCTCCACGGACAGACCAAGAGACCCAGTACTTC. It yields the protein CATSPRTDQETQYF.

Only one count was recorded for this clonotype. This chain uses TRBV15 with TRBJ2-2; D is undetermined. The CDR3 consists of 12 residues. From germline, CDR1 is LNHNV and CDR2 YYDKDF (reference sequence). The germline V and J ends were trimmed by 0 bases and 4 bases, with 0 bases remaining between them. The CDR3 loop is CATSRDTGELFF. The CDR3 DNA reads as TGTGCCACCAGCAGAGACACCGGGGAGCTGTTTTTT.

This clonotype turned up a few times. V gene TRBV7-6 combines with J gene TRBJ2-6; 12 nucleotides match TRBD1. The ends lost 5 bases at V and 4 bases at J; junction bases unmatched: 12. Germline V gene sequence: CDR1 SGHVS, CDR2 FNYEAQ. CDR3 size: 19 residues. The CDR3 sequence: CASSPKPGQGAHGANVLTF. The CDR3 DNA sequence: TGTGCCAGCAGCCCTAAACCGGGACAGGGGGCGCACGGGGCCAACGTCCTGACTTTC.

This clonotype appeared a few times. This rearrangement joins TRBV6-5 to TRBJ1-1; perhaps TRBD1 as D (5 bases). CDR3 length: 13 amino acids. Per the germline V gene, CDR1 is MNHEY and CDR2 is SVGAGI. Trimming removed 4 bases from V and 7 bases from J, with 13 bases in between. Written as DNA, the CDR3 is TGTGCCAGCAGTTTGGGGGTCGGCTATGAAGCTTTCTTT. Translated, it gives CASSLGVGYEAFF.

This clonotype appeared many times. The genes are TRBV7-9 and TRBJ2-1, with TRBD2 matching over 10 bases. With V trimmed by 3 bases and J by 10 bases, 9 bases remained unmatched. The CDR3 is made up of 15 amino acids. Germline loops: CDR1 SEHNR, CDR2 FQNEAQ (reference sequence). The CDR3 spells CASSFGLAAVPEQFF. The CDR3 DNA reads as TGTGCCAGCAGCTTCGGACTAGCGGCAGTACCCGAGCAGTTCTTC. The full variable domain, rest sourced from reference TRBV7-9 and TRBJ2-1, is DTGVSQNPRHKITKRGQNVTFRCDPISEHNRLYWYRQTLGQGPEFLTYFQNEAQLEKSRLLSDRFSAERPKGSFSTLEIQRTEQGDSAMYLCASSFGLAAVPEQFFGPGTRLTVL.

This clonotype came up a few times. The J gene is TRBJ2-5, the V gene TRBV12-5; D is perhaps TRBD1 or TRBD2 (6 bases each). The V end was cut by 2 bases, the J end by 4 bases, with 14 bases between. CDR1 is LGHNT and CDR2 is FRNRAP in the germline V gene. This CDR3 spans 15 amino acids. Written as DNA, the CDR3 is TGTGCTAGTGGTTTGTGGGTAGGGGGGCGAGAGACCCAGTACTTC. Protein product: CASGLWVGGRETQYF. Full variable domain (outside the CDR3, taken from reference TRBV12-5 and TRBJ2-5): DARVTQTPRHKVTEMGQEVTMRCQPILGHNTVFWYRQTMMQGLELLAYFRNRAPLDDSGMPKDRFSAEMPDATLATLKIQPSEPRDSAVYFCASGLWVGGRETQYFGPGTRLLVL.

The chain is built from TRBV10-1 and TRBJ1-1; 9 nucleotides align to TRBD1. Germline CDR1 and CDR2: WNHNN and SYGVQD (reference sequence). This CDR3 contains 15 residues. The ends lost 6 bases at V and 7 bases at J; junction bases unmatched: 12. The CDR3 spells CASSPNRGLEVEAFF. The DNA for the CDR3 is TGCGCCAGCAGCCCCAACAGGGGGCTCGAGGTTGAAGCTTTCTTT.

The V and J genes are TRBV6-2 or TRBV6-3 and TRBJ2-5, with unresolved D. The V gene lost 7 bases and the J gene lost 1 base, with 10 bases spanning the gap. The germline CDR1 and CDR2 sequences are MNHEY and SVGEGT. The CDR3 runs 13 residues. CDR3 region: CASTLDLQETQYF. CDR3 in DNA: TGTGCCAGCACCTTGGACCTCCAAGAGACCCAGTACTTC.

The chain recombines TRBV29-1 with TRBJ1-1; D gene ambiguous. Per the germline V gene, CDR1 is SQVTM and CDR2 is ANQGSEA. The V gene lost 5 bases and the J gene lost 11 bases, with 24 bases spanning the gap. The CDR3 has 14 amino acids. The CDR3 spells CSVSTNQAPVGAFF. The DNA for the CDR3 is TGCAGCGTTTCTACGAACCAGGCCCCGGTCGGGGCTTTCTTT.

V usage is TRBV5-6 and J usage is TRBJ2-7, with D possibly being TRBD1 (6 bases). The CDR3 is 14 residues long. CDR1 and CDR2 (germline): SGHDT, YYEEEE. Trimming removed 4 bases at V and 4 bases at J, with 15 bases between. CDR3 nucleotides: TGTGCCAGCAGCCCAGGGGCTTCCCTTTACGAGCAGTACGTC. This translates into CASSPGASLYEQYV.

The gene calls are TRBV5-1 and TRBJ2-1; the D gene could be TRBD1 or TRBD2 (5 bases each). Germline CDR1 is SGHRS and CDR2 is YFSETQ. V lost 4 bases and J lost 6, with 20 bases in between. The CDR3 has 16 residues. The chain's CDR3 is CASSSGTLEIVNEQFF. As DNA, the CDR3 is TGCGCCAGCAGCAGTGGGACGTTGGAAATTGTCAATGAGCAGTTCTTC.

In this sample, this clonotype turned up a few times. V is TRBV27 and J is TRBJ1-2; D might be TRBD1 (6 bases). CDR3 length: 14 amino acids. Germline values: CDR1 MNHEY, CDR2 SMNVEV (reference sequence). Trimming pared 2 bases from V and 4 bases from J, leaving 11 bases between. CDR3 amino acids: CASSLRGALYGYTF. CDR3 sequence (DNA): TGTGCCAGCAGTTTACGGGGGGCCCTCTATGGCTACACCTTC.

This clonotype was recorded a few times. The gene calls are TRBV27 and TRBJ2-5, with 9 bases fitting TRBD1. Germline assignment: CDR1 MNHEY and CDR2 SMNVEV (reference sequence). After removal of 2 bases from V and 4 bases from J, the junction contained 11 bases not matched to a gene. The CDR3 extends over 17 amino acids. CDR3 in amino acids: CASSLIGQGMRGETQYF. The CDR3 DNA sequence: TGTGCCAGCAGTTTAATAGGACAGGGGATGAGGGGAGAGACCCAGTACTTC.

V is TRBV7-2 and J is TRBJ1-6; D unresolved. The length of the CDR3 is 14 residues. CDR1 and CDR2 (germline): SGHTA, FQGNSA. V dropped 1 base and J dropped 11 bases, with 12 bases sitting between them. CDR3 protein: CASSLGPFGAPLHF. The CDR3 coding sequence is TGTGCCAGCAGCTTAGGGCCCTTCGGGGCACCCCTCCACTTT.